Sequencing of this T cell receptor (beta chain) was carried out in a study of blood T cell repertoires in COVID-19. Study summary: Researchers got acute and convalescent COVID-19 samples from the United States, Italy and Spain. PBMCs, B-cell-depleted T cells, or T cells were the source of the cDNA or gDNA that made up the material.

With V trimmed by 4 bases and J by 7 bases, 12 bases remained unmatched. The CDR3 consists of 16 residues. Germline-derived CDR1 and CDR2 are SGDLS and YYNGEE. Sequencing used immunoSEQ multiplex PCR; TCRdb keeps in-frame clones, though not all of them. The table records 200,000 to 250,000 clones, roughly 84% of them present only once. This chain uses TRBV9 with TRBJ2-1, with TRBD2 identical over 9 bases. The sequenced sample consisted of peripheral blood. The TCR was taken from a woman over 75 with acute or convalescent COVID-19. In DNA, the CDR3 is TGTGCCAGCAGCCCTCTTCCGCGGGGGGGTGCAAATGAGCAGTTCTTC. This encodes CASSPLPRGGANEQFF.